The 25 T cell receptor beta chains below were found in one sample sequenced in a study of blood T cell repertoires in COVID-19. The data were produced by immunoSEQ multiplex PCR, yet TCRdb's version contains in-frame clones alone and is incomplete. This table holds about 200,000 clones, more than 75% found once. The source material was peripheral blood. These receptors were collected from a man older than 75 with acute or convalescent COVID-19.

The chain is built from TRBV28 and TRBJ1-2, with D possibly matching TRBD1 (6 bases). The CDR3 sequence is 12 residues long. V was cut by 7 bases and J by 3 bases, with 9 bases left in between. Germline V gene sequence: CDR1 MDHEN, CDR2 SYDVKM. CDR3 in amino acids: CASTGTYYGYTF. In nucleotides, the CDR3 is TGTGCCAGCACAGGGACATACTATGGCTACACCTTC.

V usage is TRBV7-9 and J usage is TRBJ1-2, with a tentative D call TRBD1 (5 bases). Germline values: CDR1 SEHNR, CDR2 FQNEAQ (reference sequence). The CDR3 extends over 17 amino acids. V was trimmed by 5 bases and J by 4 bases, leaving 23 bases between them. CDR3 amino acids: CASSPTNAGGTFYGYTF. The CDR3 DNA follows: TGTGCCAGCAGCCCCACGAACGCTGGGGGGACCTTCTATGGCTACACCTTC. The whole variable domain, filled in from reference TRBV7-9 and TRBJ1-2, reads DTGVSQNPRHKITKRGQNVTFRCDPISEHNRLYWYRQTLGQGPEFLTYFQNEAQLEKSRLLSDRFSAERPKGSFSTLEIQRTEQGDSAMYLCASSPTNAGGTFYGYTFGSGTRLTVV.

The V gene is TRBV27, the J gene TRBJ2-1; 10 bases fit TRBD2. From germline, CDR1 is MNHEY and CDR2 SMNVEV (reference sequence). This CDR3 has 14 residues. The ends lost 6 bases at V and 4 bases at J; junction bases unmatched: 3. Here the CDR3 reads CASRGTSVYNEQFF. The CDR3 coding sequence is TGTGCCAGCAGGGGGACTAGCGTGTACAATGAGCAGTTCTTC.

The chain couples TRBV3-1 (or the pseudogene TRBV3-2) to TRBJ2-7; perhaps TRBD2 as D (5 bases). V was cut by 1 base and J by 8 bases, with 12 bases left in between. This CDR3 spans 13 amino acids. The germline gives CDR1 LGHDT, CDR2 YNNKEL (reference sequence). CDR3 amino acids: CASSQVAGNQQYF. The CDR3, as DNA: TGTGCCAGCAGCCAAGTCGCGGGTAACCAGCAGTACTTC.

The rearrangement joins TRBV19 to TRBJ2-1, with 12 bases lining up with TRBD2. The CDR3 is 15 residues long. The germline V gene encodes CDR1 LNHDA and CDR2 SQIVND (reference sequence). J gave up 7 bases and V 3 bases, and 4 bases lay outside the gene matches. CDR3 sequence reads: CASSIRLAGGNEQFF. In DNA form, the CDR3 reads TGTGCCAGTAGTATTCGCCTAGCGGGAGGGAATGAGCAGTTCTTC.

The CDR3 here is CASSLVPPGQGNYGYTF. The DNA of the CDR3 is TGTGCCAGCAGCTTAGTTCCACCGGGACAGGGGAACTATGGCTACACCTTC. The gene calls are TRBV27 and TRBJ1-2; 10 bases fit TRBD1. CDR3 size: 17 residues. Germline V gives CDR1 MNHEY, CDR2 SMNVEV (reference sequence). V dropped 6 bases and J dropped 2; count of bases not matched to a gene: 12.

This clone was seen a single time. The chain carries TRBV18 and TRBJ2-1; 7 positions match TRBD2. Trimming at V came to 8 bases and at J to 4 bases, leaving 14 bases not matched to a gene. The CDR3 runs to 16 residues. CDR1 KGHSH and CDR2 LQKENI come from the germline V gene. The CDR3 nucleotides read TGTGCCAGCACCTCCTCGGCTAGCGGAAAATACAATGAGCAGTTCTTC. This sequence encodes CASTSSASGKYNEQFF. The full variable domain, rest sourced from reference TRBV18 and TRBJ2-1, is NAGVMQNPRHLVRRRGQEARLRCSPMKGHSHVYWYRQLPEEGLKFMVYLQKENIIDESGMPKERFSAEFPKEGPSILRIQQVVRGDSAAYFCASTSSASGKYNEQFFGPGTRLTVL.

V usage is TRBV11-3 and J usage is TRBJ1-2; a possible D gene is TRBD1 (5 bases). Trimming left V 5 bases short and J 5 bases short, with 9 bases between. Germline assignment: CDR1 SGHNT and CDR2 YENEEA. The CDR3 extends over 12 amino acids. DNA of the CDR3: TGTGCCAGCAGCCTACAGGATTATGGCTACACCTTC. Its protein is CASSLQDYGYTF. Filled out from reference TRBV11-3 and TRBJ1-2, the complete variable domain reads EAGVVQSPRYKIIEKKQPVAFWCNPISGHNTLYWYLQNLGQGPELLIRYENEEAVDDSQLPKDRFSAERLKGVDSTLKIQPAELGDSAVYLCASSLQDYGYTFGSGTRLTVV.

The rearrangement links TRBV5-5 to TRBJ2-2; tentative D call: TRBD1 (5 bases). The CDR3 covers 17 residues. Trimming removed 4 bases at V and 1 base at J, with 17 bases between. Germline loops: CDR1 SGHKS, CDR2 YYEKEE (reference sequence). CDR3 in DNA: TGTGCCAGCAGCCCCGACGTCGGCAGGGAGAACACCGGGGAGCTGTTTTTT. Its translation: CASSPDVGRENTGELFF.

The CDR3 spells CASSPPSGKQGANVLTF. The CDR3 DNA sequence: TGTGCCAGCTCACCACCTAGCGGGAAGCAGGGGGCCAACGTCCTGACTTTC. This rearrangement joins TRBV18 to TRBJ2-6; the match to TRBD2 covers 8 bases. Germline V CDR1 and CDR2: KGHSH, LQKENI. This CDR3 comprises 17 residues. The J segment lost 4 bases and the V segment lost 0 bases, leaving 5 bases of the junction unmatched.

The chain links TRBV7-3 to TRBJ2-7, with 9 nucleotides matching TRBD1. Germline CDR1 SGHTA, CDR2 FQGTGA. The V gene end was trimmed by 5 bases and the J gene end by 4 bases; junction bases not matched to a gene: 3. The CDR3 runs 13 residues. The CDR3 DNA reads TGTGCCAGCAGCCAGGACAGGGGTTACGAGCAGTACTTC. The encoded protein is CASSQDRGYEQYF.

The CDR3 loop reads CASTPGVFSDREQYF. CDR3 coding DNA: TGTGCCAGCACCCCCGGGGTATTTTCGGATCGCGAGCAGTACTTC. This chain links TRBV6-5 with TRBJ2-7; D possibly corresponds to TRBD2 (5 bases). The CDR3 is 15 amino acids. The germline V gene has CDR1 MNHEY and CDR2 SVGAGI. Trimming took 7 bases from V and 6 from J, leaving 22 bases between them.

This chain's CDR3 is CASSRGGTSGLNIQYF. The CDR3 DNA sequence: TGCGCCAGCAGCAGAGGAGGGACTAGCGGACTAAACATTCAGTACTTC. This rearrangement joins TRBV4-1 to TRBJ2-4; TRBD2 agrees at 11 bases. Losses at the gene ends were 5 bases for V and 6 bases for J; bases not matched to a gene: 9. The germline V gene has CDR1 MGHRA and CDR2 YSYEKL. The CDR3 runs 16 residues.

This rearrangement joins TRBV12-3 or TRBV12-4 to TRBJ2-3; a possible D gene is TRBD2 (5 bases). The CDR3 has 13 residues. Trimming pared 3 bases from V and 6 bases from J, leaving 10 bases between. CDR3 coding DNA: TGTGCCAGCAGTTTTCCCGGGGTGGATACGCAGTATTTT. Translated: CASSFPGVDTQYF.

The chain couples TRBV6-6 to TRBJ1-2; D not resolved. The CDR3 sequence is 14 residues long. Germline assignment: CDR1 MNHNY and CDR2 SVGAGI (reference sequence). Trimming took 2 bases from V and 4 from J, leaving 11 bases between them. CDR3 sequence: CASSYGRQSYGYTF. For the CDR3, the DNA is TGTGCCAGCAGTTACGGCAGGCAATCCTATGGCTACACCTTC.

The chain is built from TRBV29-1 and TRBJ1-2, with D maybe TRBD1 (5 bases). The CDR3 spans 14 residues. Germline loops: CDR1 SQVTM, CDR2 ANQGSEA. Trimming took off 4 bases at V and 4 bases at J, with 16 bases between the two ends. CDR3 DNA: TGCAGCGTTGGGACCGTGGGGGGGTCCTATGGCTACACCTTC. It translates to CSVGTVGGSYGYTF.

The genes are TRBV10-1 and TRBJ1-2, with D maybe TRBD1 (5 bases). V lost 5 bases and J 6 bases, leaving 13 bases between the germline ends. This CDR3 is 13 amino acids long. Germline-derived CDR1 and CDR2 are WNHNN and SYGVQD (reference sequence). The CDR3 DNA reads TGCGCCAGCAGTTCATCAGGGAAGCATGGCTACACCTTC. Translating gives CASSSSGKHGYTF.

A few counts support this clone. CDR3 residues: CAIRQNTEAFF. CDR3 bases: TGTGCCATACGACAGAACACTGAAGCTTTCTTT. This chain links TRBV11-2 with TRBJ1-1; D is ambiguous. With 10 bases removed from V and 1 base from J, the gap between germline ends came to 7 bases. Germline V gene sequence: CDR1 SGHAT, CDR2 FQNNGV. The CDR3 extends over 11 amino acids.

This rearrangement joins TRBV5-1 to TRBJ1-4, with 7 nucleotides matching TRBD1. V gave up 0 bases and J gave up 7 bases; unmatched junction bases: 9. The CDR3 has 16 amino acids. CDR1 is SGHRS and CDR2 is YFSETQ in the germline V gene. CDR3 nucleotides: TGCGCCAGCAGCTTGGCCAACGGAGGGGGCGGTGAAAAACTGTTTTTT. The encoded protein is CASSLANGGGGEKLFF.

The CDR3 DNA follows: TGTGCCAGCAGTGAAAATGGACAGGGCCGTGGCTACACCTTC. Its protein product is CASSENGQGRGYTF. This sequence joins TRBV6-1 and TRBJ1-2; 8 bases are shared with TRBD1. J was trimmed by 7 bases and V by 2 bases; bases with no gene match: 6. The CDR3 loop spans 14 amino acids. Germline CDR1 and CDR2: MNHNS and SASEGT.

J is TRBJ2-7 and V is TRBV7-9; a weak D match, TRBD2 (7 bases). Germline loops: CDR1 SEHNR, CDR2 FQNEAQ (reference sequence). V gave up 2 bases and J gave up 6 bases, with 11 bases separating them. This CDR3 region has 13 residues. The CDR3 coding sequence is TGTGCCAGCAGCTTATCAGGGGAGGGCGAGCAGTACGTC. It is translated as CASSLSGEGEQYV.

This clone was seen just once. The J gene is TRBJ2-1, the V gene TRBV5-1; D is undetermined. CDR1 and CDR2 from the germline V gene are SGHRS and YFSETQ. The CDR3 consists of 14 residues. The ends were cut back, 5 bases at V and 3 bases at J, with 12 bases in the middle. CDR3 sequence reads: CASRAAGYYNEQFF. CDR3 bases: TGCGCCAGCAGGGCGGCCGGGTACTACAATGAGCAGTTCTTC. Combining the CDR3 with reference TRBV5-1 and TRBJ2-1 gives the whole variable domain KAGVTQTPRYLIKTRGQQVTLSCSPISGHRSVSWYQQTPGQGLQFLFEYFSETQRNKGNFPGRFSGRQFSNSRSEMNVSTLELGDSALYLCASRAAGYYNEQFFGPGTRLTVL.

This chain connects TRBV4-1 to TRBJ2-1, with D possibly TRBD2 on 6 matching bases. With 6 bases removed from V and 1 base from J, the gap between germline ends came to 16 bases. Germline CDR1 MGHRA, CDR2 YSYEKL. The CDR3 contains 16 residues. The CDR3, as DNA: TGCGCCAGCAGTCGAAGCGGGTTTCCGTCCTACAATGAGCAGTTCTTC. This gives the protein CASSRSGFPSYNEQFF.

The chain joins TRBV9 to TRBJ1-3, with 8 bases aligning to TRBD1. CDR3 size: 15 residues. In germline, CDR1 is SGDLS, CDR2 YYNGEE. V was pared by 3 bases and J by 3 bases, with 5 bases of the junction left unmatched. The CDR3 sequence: CASSGQGARGNTIYF. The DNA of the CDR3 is TGTGCCAGCAGCGGTCAGGGGGCGCGTGGAAACACCATATATTTT.

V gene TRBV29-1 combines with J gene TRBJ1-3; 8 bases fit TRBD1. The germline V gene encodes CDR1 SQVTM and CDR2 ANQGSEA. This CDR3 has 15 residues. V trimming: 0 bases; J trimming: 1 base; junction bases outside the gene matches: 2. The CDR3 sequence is CSVEDRQGSGNTIYF. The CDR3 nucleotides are TGCAGCGTTGAAGATCGACAGGGGTCTGGAAACACCATATATTTT.